This T cell receptor (beta chain) is from a study of T cells in Graves' hyperthyroidism and ophthalmopathy. The table lists this clonotype with many counts. Its matching antigen is unknown. For the diagnoses, clinical symptoms, serum thyroxine and TRAb, thyroid ultrasound and orbital computed tomography were used. Germline CDR1 is DFQATT and CDR2 is SNEGSKA (reference sequence). The CDR3 contains 12 residues. The V gene lost 1 base and the J gene lost 2 bases, with 6 bases spanning the gap. The study, taken as a whole, reports: Ophthalmopathy cases were set apart from stable hyperthyroidism by a 13 V-J model. In the blood, most expanded thyroid clonotypes above 0.001 appeared as well.

The source material, RNA transcripts, was used to amplify TCR beta CDR3 regions. TCR CDR3 underwent first-round RT-PCR with the HTBI primer set. TCRdb used MiXCR to reprocess the multiplex PCR reads, holding one entry per CDR3 protein. The table includes 500,000 to 750,000 distinct CDR3 sequences, more than 13% detected once. The sequencing input was blood. This TCR was sampled from a young woman with Graves' ophthalmopathy. The rearrangement joins TRBV20-1 to TRBJ2-7; D is uncertain. CDR3 nucleotides: TGCAGTGCTAGAGGTCATACCTACGAGCAGTACTTC. Its protein is CSARGHTYEQYF.